Listed below are T cell receptor beta chains from one sample, sequenced in a study of blood T cell repertoires in COVID-19. This table comes from immunoSEQ multiplex PCR, and its TCRdb copy is limited to in-frame clones, with some not included. The profile shows roughly 150,000 clones, about 80% of them singletons. Sequenced material: PBMCs or T cells enriched from blood (not recorded which). These receptors came from a man aged 45-60 years who had recovered from COVID-19. Each CDR3 is given without its conserved first and last residue. Size is omitted from some rows. Given values are once, few, many or a class for expanded clones.

ASSEGAGPRY,TRBJ2-3,NA,TRBV2
ASSSRGTEAF,TRBJ1-1,NA,TRBV11-3
ASSTGTSGGMGTDTQY,TRBJ2-3,NA,TRBV7-3
ASSLQWDRNTEAF,TRBJ1-1,NA,TRBV5-1
ASSITGTVYQPQH,TRBJ1-5,NA,TRBV19
ASSFLDRGDGYT,TRBJ1-2,NA,TRBV27
ASSATQNTEAF,TRBJ1-1,few,TRBV7-3
ASSARQENNQPQH,TRBJ1-5,NA,TRBV6-5
ASSLVSGVISPLH,TRBJ1-6,NA,TRBV11-2
ASSQASGGDTQY,TRBJ2-3,NA,TRBV3-1/TRBV3-2
ASHIVRSGANVLT,TRBJ2-6,NA,TRBV19
ASSSDYEQY,TRBJ2-7,NA,TRBV5-1
ATSRSSGGYNEQF,TRBJ2-1,NA,TRBV15
ASSSTSGAYEQY,TRBJ2-7,NA,TRBV7-2
ASSQAPDRGKQPQH,TRBJ1-5,NA,TRBV4-2
ASSDSTSGGADTQY,TRBJ2-3,medium-sized,TRBV6-4